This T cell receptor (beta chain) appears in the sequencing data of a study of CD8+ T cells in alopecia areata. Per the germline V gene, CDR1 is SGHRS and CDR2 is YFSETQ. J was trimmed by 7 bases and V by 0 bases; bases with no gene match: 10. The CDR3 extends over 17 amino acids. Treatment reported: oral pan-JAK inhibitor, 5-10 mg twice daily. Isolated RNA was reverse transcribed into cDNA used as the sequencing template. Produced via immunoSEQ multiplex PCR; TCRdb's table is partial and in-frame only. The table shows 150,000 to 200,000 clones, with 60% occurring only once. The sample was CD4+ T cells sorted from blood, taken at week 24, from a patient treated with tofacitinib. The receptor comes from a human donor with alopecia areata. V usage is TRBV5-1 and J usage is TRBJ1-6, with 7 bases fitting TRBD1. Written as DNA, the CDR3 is TGCGCCAGCAGCTTGGAGGACAGGCGGTACTACAATTCACCCCTCCACTTT. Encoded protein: CASSLEDRRYYNSPLHF.